What follows is one TCR beta chain and its context. The antigen is not known. The CDR3 is 14 residues long. The V gene lost 8 bases and the J gene lost 3 bases, with 18 bases spanning the gap. The V gene's germline CDR1 is SQVTM and CDR2 ANQGSEA. From the 5' RACE reads, TCRdb called clonotypes with MiXCR, one entry per CDR3 protein. The data show around 450,000 distinct CDR3 sequences, roughly a quarter seen once. This record belongs to a study of CD8 T cells in ankylosing spondylitis. Study-wide results and limits: In ankylosing spondylitis blood, a motif of about 8 highly homologous TCR beta variants appeared characteristic. Reports say disease-linked clones showed up significantly more in matched ankylosing spondylitis synovial fluid.

This sequence originates from a male donor with ankylosing spondylitis. The chain combines TRBV29-1 with TRBJ2-3; maybe TRBD1 (6 bases). Sequencing was carried out using blood, either unsorted or a sorted T cell fraction (not recorded which). The CDR3 reads CSSEGGRGTDTQYF. In nucleotides, the CDR3 is TGCAGCTCAGAAGGGGGTAGGGGAACAGATACGCAGTATTTT.